The T cell receptor beta chain described here comes from a study of blood T cell repertoires in COVID-19. Turning to the study itself: Acute and convalescent COVID-19 samples came from the United States, Italy and Spain.

TCRdb keeps only in-frame clones here, not all; method: immunoSEQ multiplex PCR. Of about 270,000 clones detected, roughly 85% appear once; the ten largest clones hold roughly 3.1%. The CDR3 totals 15 residues. The germline gives CDR1 LGHNA, CDR2 YSLEER. With 3 bases clipped from V and 2 bases from J, the junction kept 7 bases outside the gene matches. The receptor was isolated from a woman aged 18 to 35 with acute or convalescent COVID-19. Source material: peripheral blood. This rearrangement joins TRBV4-3 to TRBJ2-7; 7 bases agree with TRBD2. The CDR3 region is CASSHGLVKPYEQYF. The DNA of the CDR3 is TGCGCCAGCAGCCATGGACTAGTCAAACCCTACGAGCAGTACTTC.